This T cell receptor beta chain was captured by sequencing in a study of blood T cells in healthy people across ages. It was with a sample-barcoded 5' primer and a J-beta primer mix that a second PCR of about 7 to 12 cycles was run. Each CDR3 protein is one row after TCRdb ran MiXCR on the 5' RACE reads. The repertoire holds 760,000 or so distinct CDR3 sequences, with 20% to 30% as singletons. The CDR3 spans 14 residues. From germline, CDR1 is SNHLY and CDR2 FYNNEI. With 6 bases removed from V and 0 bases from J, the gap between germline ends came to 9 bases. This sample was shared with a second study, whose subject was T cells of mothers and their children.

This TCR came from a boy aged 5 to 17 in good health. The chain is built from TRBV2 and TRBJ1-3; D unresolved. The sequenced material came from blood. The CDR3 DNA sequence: TGTGCCAGCAGCGGGCGGGTCTCTGGAAACACCATATATTTT. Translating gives CASSGRVSGNTIYF. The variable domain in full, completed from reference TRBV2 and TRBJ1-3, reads EPEVTQTPSHQVTQMGQEVILRCVPISNHLYFYWYRQILGQKVEFLVSFYNNEISEKSEIFDDQFSVERPDGSNFTLKIRSTKLEDSAMYFCASSGRVSGNTIYFGEGSWLTVV.